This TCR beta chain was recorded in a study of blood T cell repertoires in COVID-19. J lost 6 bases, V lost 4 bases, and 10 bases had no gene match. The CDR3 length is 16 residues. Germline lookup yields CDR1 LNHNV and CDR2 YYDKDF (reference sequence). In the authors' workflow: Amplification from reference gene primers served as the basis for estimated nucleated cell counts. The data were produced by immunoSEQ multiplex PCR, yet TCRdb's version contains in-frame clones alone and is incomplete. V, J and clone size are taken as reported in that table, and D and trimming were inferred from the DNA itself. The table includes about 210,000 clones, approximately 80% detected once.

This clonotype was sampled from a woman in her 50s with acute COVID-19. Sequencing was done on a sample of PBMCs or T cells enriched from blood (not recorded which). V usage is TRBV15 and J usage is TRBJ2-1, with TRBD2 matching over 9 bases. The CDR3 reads CATSMGWTSAFNEQFF. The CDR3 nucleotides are TGTGCCACCAGCATGGGGTGGACTAGCGCGTTCAATGAGCAGTTCTTC.